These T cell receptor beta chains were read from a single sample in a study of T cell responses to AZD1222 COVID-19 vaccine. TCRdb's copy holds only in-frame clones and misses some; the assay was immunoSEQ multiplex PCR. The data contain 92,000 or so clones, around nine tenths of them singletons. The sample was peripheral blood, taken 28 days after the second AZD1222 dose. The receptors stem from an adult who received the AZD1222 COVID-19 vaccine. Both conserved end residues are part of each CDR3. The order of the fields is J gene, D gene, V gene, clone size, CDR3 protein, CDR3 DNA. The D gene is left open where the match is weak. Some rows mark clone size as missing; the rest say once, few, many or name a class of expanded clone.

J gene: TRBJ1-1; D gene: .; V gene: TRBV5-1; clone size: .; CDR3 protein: CASSLSGDTEAFF; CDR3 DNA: TGCGCCAGCAGCTTGTCCGGCGACACTGAAGCTTTCTTT
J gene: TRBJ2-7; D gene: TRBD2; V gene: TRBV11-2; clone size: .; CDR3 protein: CASSLVVAGAGEQYF; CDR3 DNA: TGTGCCAGCAGCTTAGTAGTAGCGGGGGCGGGCGAGCAGTACTTC
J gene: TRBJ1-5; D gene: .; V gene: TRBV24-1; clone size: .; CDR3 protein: CATSAQDSNQPQHF; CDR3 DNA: TGTGCCACCAGTGCCCAGGACAGCAATCAGCCCCAGCATTTT
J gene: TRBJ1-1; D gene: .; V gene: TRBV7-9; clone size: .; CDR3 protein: CASSLARARGSEAFF; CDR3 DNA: TGTGCCAGCAGCTTAGCGCGTGCCAGGGGCTCTGAAGCTTTCTTT
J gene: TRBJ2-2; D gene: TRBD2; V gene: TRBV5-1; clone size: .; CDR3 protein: CASSSPGLAGGPGTGELFF; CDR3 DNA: TGCGCCAGCAGCTCACCGGGACTAGCGGGGGGTCCGGGCACCGGGGAGCTGTTTTTT
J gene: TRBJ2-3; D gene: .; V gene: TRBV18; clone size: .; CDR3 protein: CASSPPGLTDTQYF; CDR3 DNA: TGTGCCAGCTCACCTCCAGGCCTCACAGATACGCAGTATTTT
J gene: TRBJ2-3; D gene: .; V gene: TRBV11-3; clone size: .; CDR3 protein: CASSLDTVGLYTQYF; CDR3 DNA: TGTGCCAGCAGCTTAGATACGGTGGGCCTTTATACGCAGTATTTT
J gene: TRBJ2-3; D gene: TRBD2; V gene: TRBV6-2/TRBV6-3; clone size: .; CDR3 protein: CASSYGQTGTSGPSSTDTQYF; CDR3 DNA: TGTGCCAGCAGTTACGGACAGACCGGGACTAGCGGGCCGTCTAGCACAGATACGCAGTATTTT
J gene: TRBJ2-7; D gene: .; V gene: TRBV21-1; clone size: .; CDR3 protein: CASSKGDLGTYEQYF; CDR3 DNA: TGTGCCAGCAGCAAAGGGGATTTGGGGACCTACGAGCAGTACTTC
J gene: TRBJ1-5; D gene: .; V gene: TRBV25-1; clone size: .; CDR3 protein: CASSLSWGLSNPNQPQHF; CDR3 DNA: TGTGCCAGCAGTCTAAGTTGGGGACTGAGTAATCCTAATCAGCCCCAGCATTTT
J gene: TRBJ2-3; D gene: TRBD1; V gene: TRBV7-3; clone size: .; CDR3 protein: CASSLTRDRGTDTQYF; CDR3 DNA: TGTGCCAGCAGCTTAACCCGGGACAGGGGAACAGATACGCAGTATTTT
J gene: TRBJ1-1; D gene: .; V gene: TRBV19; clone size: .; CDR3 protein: CASSGGRPEAFF; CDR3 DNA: TGTGCCAGTAGTGGAGGCAGACCTGAAGCTTTCTTT
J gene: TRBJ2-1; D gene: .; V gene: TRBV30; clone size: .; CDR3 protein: CAWSSVPSEQFF; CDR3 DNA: TGTGCCTGGAGTTCAGTACCCTCCGAGCAGTTCTTC
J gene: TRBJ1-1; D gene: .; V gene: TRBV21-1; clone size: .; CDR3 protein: CASLPGRGDTEAFF; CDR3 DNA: TGTGCCAGTCTGCCCGGGAGGGGGGACACTGAAGCTTTCTTT
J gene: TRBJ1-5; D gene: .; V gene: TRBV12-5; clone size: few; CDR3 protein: CASGSGSKSQPQHF; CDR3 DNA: TGTGCTAGTGGTTCAGGGAGTAAGAGTCAGCCCCAGCATTTT
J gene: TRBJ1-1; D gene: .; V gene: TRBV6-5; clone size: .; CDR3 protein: CASSYSGLLNTEAFF; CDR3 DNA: TGTGCCAGCAGTTACTCGGGACTCTTGAACACTGAAGCTTTCTTT
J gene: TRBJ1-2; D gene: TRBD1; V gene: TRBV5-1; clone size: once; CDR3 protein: CASGTPGQGSIYGYTF; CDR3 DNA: TGCGCCAGCGGAACTCCGGGACAGGGTTCTATCTATGGCTACACCTTC
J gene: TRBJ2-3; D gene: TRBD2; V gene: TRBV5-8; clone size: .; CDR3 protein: CASSQNGLAGADTQYF; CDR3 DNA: TGTGCCAGCAGCCAAAATGGACTAGCGGGGGCAGATACGCAGTATTTT
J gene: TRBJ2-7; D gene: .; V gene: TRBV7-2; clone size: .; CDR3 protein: CASSLQGATYEQYF; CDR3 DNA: TGTGCCAGCAGCTTACAAGGGGCTACCTACGAGCAGTACTTC
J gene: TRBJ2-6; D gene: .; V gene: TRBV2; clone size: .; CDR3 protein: CASSVPKTSGTNVLTF; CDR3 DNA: TGTGCCAGCAGTGTCCCAAAAACCTCTGGGACCAACGTCCTGACTTTC
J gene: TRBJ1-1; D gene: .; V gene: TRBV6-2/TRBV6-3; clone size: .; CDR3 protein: CASSDLSGRGTEAFF; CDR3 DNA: TGTGCCAGCAGCGACCTCTCGGGACGAGGCACTGAAGCTTTCTTT
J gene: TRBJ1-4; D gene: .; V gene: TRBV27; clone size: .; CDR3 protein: CASSSTLGVGKLFF; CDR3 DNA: TGTGCCAGCAGTTCGACCCTAGGGGTTGGAAAACTGTTTTTT
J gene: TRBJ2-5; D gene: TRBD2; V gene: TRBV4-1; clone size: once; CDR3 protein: CASSQGLPRGAAETQYF; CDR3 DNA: TGCGCCAGCAGCCAAGGGCTTCCGCGGGGGGCTGCAGAGACCCAGTACTTC
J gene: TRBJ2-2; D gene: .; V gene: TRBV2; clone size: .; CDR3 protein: CASSGRGRNTGELFF; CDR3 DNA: TGTGCCAGCTCGGGACGGGGGCGAAACACCGGGGAGCTGTTTTTT
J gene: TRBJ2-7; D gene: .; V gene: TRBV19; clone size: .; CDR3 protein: CASRGGALSEQYF; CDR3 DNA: TGTGCCAGTCGAGGGGGAGCCCTCTCCGAGCAGTACTTC
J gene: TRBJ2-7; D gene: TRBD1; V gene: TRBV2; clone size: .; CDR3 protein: CASSLTVGTGASLSSYEQYF; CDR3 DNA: TGTGCCAGCAGCCTCACGGTGGGGACAGGAGCCAGCCTTAGTTCCTACGAGCAGTACTTC
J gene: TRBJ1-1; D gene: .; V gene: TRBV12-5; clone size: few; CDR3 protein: CASGLVLGRGTEAFF; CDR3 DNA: TGTGCTAGTGGTTTGGTACTCGGTCGAGGCACTGAAGCTTTCTTT
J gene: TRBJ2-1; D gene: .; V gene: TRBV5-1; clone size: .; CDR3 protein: CASSLGRTTDNEQFF; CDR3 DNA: TGCGCCAGCAGCTTGGGTAGGACCACGGACAATGAGCAGTTCTTC
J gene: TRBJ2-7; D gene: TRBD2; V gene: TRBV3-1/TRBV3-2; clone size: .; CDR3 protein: CASSTGLALYEQYF; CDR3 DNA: TGTGCCAGCAGCACCGGACTAGCACTCTACGAGCAGTACTTC
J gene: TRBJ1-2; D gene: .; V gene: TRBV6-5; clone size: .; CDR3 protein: CASTIDSKTNYGYTF; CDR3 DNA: TGTGCCAGCACTATTGACAGCAAGACTAACTATGGCTACACCTTC
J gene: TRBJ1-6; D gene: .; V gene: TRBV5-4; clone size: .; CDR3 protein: CASSFLTSIRGPTGNSPLHF; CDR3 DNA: TGTGCCAGCAGCTTTCTAACATCAATCCGGGGGCCTACGGGGAATTCACCCCTCCACTTT
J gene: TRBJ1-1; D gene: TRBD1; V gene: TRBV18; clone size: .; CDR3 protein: CASSPFSGTANTEAFF; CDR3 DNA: TGTGCCAGCTCACCCTTCTCCGGGACAGCAAACACTGAAGCTTTCTTT
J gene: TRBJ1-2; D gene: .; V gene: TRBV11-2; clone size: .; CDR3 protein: CASSLGPGKNYGYTF; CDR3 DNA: TGTGCCAGCAGCCTGGGCCCCGGGAAGAACTATGGCTACACCTTC
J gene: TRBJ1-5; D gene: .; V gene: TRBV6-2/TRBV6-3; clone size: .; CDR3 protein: CASSYPRAGQPQHF; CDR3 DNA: TGTGCCAGCAGTTACCCCCGAGCGGGGCAGCCCCAGCATTTT
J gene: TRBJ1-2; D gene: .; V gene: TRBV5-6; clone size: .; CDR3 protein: CASSTENYGYTF; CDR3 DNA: TGTGCCAGCAGCACCGAGAACTATGGCTACACCTTC
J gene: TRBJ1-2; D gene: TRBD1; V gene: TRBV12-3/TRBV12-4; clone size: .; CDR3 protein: CASSFQGAYGYTF; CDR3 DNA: TGTGCCAGCAGTTTTCAGGGGGCCTATGGCTACACCTTC